This record covers a single T cell receptor (beta chain). The sample belongs to a study of shared T cell receptors in the human thymus. Sequenced by immunoSEQ multiplex PCR; TCRdb stores in-frame clones only, minus some. In the table there are 700,000 or so clones, approximately 83% of which are singletons. The length of the CDR3 is 16 residues. Germline assignment: CDR1 SGHRS and CDR2 YFSETQ. V dropped 0 bases and J dropped 5 bases, with 14 bases sitting between them. These data also featured in a second study, about human thymus T cells.

What was sequenced was thymocytes. This receptor was identified in a girl under three years old with a congenital heart defect. The chain carries TRBV5-1 and TRBJ2-2; perhaps TRBD2 as D (6 bases). CDR3 coding DNA: TGCGCCAGCAGCTTGGTCGGGGGTCGTGGGACCGGGGAGCTGTTTTTT. Translated: CASSLVGGRGTGELFF.